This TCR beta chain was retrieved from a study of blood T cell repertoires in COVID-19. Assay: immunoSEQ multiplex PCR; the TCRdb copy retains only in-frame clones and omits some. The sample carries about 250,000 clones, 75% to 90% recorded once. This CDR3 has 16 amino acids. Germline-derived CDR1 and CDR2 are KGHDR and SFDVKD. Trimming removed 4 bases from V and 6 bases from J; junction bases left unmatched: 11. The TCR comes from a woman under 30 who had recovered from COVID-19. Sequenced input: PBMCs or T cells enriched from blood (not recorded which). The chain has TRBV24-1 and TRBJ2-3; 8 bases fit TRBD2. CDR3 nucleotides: TGTGCCACCAGTGACTCCGTGGGCGGGGGGTCCGATACGCAGTATTTT. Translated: CATSDSVGGGSDTQYF.